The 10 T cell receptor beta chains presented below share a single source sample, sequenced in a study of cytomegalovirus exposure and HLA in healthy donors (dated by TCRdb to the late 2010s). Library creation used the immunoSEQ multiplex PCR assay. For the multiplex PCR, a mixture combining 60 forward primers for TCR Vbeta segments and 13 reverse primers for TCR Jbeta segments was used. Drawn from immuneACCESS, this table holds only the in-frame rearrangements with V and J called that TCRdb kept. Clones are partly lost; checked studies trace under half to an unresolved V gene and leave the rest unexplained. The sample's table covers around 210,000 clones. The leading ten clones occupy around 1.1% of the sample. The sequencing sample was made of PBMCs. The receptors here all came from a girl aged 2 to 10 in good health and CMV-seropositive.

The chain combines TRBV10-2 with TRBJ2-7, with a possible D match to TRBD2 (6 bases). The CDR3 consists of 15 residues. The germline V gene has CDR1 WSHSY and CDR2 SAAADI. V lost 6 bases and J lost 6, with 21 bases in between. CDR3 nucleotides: TGCGCCAGCAGACTAATAGCGGAGAGGGGCTCCGAGCAGTACTTC. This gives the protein CASRLIAERGSEQYF.

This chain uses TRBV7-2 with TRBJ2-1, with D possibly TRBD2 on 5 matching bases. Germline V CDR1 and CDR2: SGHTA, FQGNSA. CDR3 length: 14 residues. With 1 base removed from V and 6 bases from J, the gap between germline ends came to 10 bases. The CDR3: CASSLGGVVNEQFF. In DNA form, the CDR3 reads TGTGCCAGCAGCTTAGGGGGAGTGGTCAATGAGCAGTTCTTC.

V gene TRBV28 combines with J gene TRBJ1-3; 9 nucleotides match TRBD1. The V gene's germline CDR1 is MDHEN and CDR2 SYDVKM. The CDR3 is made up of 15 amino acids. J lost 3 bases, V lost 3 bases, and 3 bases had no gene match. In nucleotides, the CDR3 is TGTGCCAGCAGTTTCCGGGACAGGGATGGAAACACCATATATTTT. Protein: CASSFRDRDGNTIYF.

CDR3 in DNA: TGTGCCAGCTCACCCGAACAGCACATATCTAACTATGGCTACACCTTC. Amino acid sequence: CASSPEQHISNYGYTF. The chain employs TRBV18 and TRBJ1-2; D not resolved. The CDR3 has 16 amino acids. CDR1 is KGHSH, CDR2 LQKENI, per germline. With 3 bases removed from V and 0 bases from J, the gap between germline ends came to 14 bases.

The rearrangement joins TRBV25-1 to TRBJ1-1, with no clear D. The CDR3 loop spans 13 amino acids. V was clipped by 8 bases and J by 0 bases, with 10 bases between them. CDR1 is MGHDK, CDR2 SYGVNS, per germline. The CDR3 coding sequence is TGTGCCAGCTCCGTACAGATGAACACTGAAGCTTTCTTT. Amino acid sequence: CASSVQMNTEAFF.

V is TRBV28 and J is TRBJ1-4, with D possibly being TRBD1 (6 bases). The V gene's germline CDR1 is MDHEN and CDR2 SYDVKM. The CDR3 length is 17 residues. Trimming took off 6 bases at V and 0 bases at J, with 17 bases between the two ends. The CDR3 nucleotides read TGTGCCAGCAGCCTAAGGGGGGGGAGCCCAACTAATGAAAAACTGTTTTTT. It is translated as CASSLRGGSPTNEKLFF. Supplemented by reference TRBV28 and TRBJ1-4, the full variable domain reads DVKVTQSSRYLVKRTGEKVFLECVQDMDHENMFWYRQDPGLGLRLIYFSYDVKMKEKGDIPEGYSVSREKKERFSLILESASTNQTSMYLCASSLRGGSPTNEKLFFGSGTQLSVL.

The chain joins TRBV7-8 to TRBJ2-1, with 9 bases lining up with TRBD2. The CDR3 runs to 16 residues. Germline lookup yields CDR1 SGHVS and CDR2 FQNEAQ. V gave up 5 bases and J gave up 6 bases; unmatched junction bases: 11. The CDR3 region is CASSPSVAGVPNEQFF. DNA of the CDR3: TGTGCCAGCAGCCCGTCAGTAGCGGGAGTTCCCAATGAGCAGTTCTTC.

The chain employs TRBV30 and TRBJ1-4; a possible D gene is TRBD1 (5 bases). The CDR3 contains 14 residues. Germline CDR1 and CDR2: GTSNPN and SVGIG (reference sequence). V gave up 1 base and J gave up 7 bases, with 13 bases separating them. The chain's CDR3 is CAWSDTQGSEKLFF. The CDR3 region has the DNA TGTGCCTGGAGTGATACCCAGGGCTCTGAAAAACTGTTTTTT.

This CDR3 reads CASTWGTSFSEQYF. CDR3 sequence (DNA): TGTGCCAGCACCTGGGGGACTAGCTTTTCCGAGCAGTACTTC. The rearrangement uses TRBV28 and TRBJ2-7; TRBD2 matches at 9 bases. After removal of 7 bases from V and 6 bases from J, the junction contained 10 bases not matched to a gene. The germline gives CDR1 MDHEN, CDR2 SYDVKM. The CDR3 covers 14 residues.

The CDR3 is CASRSSTQNTEAFF. In DNA form, the CDR3 reads TGTGCCAGCAGATCATCGACACAGAACACTGAAGCTTTCTTT. This sequence joins TRBV28 and TRBJ1-1; unclear D gene. Germline-derived CDR1 and CDR2 are MDHEN and SYDVKM. Trimming took 6 bases from V and 1 from J, leaving 12 bases between them. The CDR3 runs to 14 residues.